This TCR beta chain was observed in a study of cytomegalovirus exposure and HLA in healthy donors. This CDR3 spans 16 amino acids. Germline loops: CDR1 PRHDT, CDR2 FYEKMQ (reference sequence). With 1 base removed from V and 2 bases from J, the gap between germline ends came to 12 bases. A multiplex PCR was run with 60 Vbeta primers and 13 Jbeta primers. Here immunoSEQ multiplex PCR was the method, and the copy in TCRdb shows in-frame clones only, minus some. The sample has some 160,000 clones, around 78% seen once. The V and J genes are TRBV13 and TRBJ2-1; D is perhaps TRBD2 (5 bases). The origin of this receptor is a middle-aged man in good health and CMV-seronegative. Sequencing input: PBMCs. In DNA form, the CDR3 reads TGTGCCAGCAGCTTAGAGGGAGACGCCCCCTACAATGAGCAGTTCTTC. It translates to CASSLEGDAPYNEQFF.